These T cell receptor beta chains were read from a single sample in a study of beta chain features in type 1 diabetes. The method was immunoSEQ multiplex PCR; TCRdb's version includes in-frame clones alone and lacks a portion of them. The table lists nearly 350,000 clones, roughly 8% of them singletons. The sequencing input was central memory CD4+ T cells from blood. The receptors here all came from a woman under 30 in good health. The CDR3 runs from the conserved cysteine through the conserved F or W. The D gene is left open where the match is weak. The listing skips clone size in some rows; elsewhere it reads once, few, many or a size class.

CDR3nt	CDR3aa	j_gene	v_gene	abundance	d_gene
TGTGCCATCAGTCCCGGGACAGGGAGGAACTACGAGCAGTACTTC	CAISPGTGRNYEQYF	TRBJ2-7	TRBV6-5	few	TRBD1
TGTGCCAGCATTCTTTCGGGGTCCCACGAGCAGTACTTC	CASILSGSHEQYF	TRBJ2-7	TRBV28	NA	NA
TGTGCCAGCAGCTTAGCGTGGACGGATAATGAGCAGTTCTTC	CASSLAWTDNEQFF	TRBJ2-1	TRBV7-9	few	NA
TGTGCCAGCGGGCCCAGGCAGAACACTGAAGCTTTCTTT	CASGPRQNTEAFF	TRBJ1-1	TRBV2	NA	NA
TGTGCCATCAGTTTCGACAGGAGTGGAAACACCATATATTTT	CAISFDRSGNTIYF	TRBJ1-3	TRBV10-3	few	NA
TGTGCCAGCAGCTTGTTCGGCCGGGAGTATGTCTACGAGCAGTACTTC	CASSLFGREYVYEQYF	TRBJ2-7	TRBV5-6	few	NA
TGTGCCAGCAGCTTTCCGGGACAGGGGCTCTCCTACGAGCAGTACTTC	CASSFPGQGLSYEQYF	TRBJ2-7	TRBV11-2	NA	TRBD1
TGTGCCAGTAGTAGTTGGGGCGCGTACAATGAGCAGTTCTTC	CASSSWGAYNEQFF	TRBJ2-1	TRBV19	few	NA
TGTGCCAGCTTCCGAGGCGGATCGGAGACCCAGTACTTC	CASFRGGSETQYF	TRBJ2-5	TRBV18	few	NA
TGTGCCAGCAGTGGGGCAGCAGCAGAGCAGTTCTTC	CASSGAAAEQFF	TRBJ2-1	TRBV9	few	NA
TGCGCCAGCAGCCAATCCCGGACAGGGGTGATAGAAAAACTGTTTTTT	CASSQSRTGVIEKLFF	TRBJ1-4	TRBV4-1	NA	TRBD1
TGTGCCAGCAGCTTGCGGAGAGGCGGAAGGGAAAAACTGTTTTTT	CASSLRRGGREKLFF	TRBJ1-4	TRBV7-8	few	NA
TGTGCCAGCAGCTTAGTCGGCACGAAGGGGGGGACCCAGTACTTC	CASSLVGTKGGTQYF	TRBJ2-5	TRBV7-9	many	NA
TGTGCCAGCAGCAAGAGGTACCTTAATGAAAAACTGTTTTTT	CASSKRYLNEKLFF	TRBJ1-4	TRBV2	few	NA
TGTGCCAGTAGTAGCGACACGAGCTCCTACAATGAGCAGTTCTTC	CASSSDTSSYNEQFF	TRBJ2-1	TRBV19	NA	NA
TGTGCCAGCAGCCAGGCCGCGACTAGCGGGAGTTTGAGGATCTACGAGCAGTACTTC	CASSQAATSGSLRIYEQYF	TRBJ2-7	TRBV5-5	many	TRBD2
TGTGCCAGCAGCTTGTTTTTTGGTACGACAGGGCGATCCTACGAGCAGTACTTC	CASSLFFGTTGRSYEQYF	TRBJ2-7	TRBV5-8	few	TRBD1
TGTGCCAGCAGTTTAGTCTTGACGCCCGATGTGGCCGGGGAGCTGTTTTTT	CASSLVLTPDVAGELFF	TRBJ2-2	TRBV28	NA	NA
TGTGCCAGCAGCTTTGAAAAGACTAGCGGGAATGAGCAGTTCTTC	CASSFEKTSGNEQFF	TRBJ2-1	TRBV7-9	NA	TRBD2
TGCAGCGCAGGAGGGACAGGGGAAACCGGGGAGCTGTTTTTT	CSAGGTGETGELFF	TRBJ2-2	TRBV29-1	few	TRBD1
TGTGCCAGCAGCTTATACGGCGGCCCGAGCACAGATACGCAGTATTTT	CASSLYGGPSTDTQYF	TRBJ2-3	TRBV7-2	NA	NA
TGCGCCAGCAGCTCCGGGACAGTCTCTGGAAACACCATATATTTT	CASSSGTVSGNTIYF	TRBJ1-3	TRBV5-1	NA	TRBD1
TGCGCCAGCAGCTCCCAGACAGGAACCTACGAGCAGTACTTC	CASSSQTGTYEQYF	TRBJ2-7	TRBV5-1	few	NA
TGTGCCAGCAGCTTACCGCTTGACTATGGCTACACCTTC	CASSLPLDYGYTF	TRBJ1-2	TRBV13	NA	NA